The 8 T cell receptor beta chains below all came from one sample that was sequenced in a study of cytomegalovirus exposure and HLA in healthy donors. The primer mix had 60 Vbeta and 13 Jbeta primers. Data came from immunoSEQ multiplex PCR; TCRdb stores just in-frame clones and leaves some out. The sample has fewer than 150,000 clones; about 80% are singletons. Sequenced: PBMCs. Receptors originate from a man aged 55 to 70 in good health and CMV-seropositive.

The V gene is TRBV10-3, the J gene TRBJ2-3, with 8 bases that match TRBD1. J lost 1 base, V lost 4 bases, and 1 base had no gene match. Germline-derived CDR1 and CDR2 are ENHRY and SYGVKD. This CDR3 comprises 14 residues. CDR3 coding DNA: TGTGCCATCAGTGCAGGGGGCGGCACAGATACGCAGTATTTT. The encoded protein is CAISAGGGTDTQYF.

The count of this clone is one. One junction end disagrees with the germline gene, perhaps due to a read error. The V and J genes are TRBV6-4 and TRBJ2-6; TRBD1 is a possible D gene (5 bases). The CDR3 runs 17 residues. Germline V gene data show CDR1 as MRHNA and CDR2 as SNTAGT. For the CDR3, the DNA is TGTGCCAGCAGCTCAGGGTTGATAGACTCTGGGGCCAACGGCCTGACTTTC. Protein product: CASSSGLIDSGANGLTF.

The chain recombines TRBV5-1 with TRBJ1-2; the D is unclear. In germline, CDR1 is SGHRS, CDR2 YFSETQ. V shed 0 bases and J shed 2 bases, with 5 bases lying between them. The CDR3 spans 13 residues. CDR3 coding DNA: TGCGCCAGCAGCTTGGACGAGAACTATGGCTACACCTTC. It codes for CASSLDENYGYTF. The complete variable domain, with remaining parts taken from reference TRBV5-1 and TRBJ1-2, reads KAGVTQTPRYLIKTRGQQVTLSCSPISGHRSVSWYQQTPGQGLQFLFEYFSETQRNKGNFPGRFSGRQFSNSRSEMNVSTLELGDSALYLCASSLDENYGYTFGSGTRLTVV.

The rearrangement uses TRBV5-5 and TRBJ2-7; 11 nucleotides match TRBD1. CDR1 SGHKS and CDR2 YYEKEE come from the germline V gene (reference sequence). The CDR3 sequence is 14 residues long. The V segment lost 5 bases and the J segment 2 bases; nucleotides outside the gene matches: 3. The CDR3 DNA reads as TGTGCCAGCAGTCCGGGACAGGGGGCCTACGAGCAGTACTTC. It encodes CASSPGQGAYEQYF.

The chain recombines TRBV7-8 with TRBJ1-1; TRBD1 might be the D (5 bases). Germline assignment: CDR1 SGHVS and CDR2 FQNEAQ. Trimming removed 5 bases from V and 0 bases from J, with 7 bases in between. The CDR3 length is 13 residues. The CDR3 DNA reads TGTGCCAGCAGCGGCAGGGTGAACACTGAAGCTTTCTTT. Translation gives CASSGRVNTEAFF.

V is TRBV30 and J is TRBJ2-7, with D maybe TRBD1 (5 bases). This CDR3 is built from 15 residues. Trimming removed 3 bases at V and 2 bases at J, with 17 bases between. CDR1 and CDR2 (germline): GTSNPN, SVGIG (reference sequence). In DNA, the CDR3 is TGTGCCTGGAGGGATCGGACAACCGTTGCCTACGAGCAGTACTTC. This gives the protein CAWRDRTTVAYEQYF.

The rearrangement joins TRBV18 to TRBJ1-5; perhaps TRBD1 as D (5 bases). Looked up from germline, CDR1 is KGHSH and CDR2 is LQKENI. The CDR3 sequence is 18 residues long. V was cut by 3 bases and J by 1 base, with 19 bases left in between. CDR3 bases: TGTGCCAGCTCACCCTCAAGGGGTGGGGGGGAAAGCAATCAGCCCCAGCATTTT. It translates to CASSPSRGGGESNQPQHF.

The CDR3 reads CASSPGSGTGANVLTF. In DNA, the CDR3 is TGTGCCAGCAGTCCGGGATCGGGGACTGGGGCCAACGTCCTGACTTTC. The rearrangement uses TRBV2 and TRBJ2-6; TRBD2 is a possible D gene (5 bases). Germline V gene lookup returns CDR1 SNHLY and CDR2 FYNNEI. V was pared by 5 bases and J by 2 bases, with 13 bases between. This CDR3 spans 16 amino acids. The variable domain in full, completed from reference TRBV2 and TRBJ2-6, reads EPEVTQTPSHQVTQMGQEVILRCVPISNHLYFYWYRQILGQKVEFLVSFYNNEISEKSEIFDDQFSVERPDGSNFTLKIRSTKLEDSAMYFCASSPGSGTGANVLTFGAGSRLTVL.